This TCR beta chain comes out of a study of Graves' ophthalmopathy and Graves' hyperthyroidism (dated by TCRdb to 2016 to 2019). A note on the overall study: Peripheral blood was collected at initial diagnosis, prior to any treatment. The study used signatures of the TCR beta repertoire to tell Graves' ophthalmopathy apart from Graves' hyperthyroidism and to predict which patients would progress to ophthalmopathy. In total, 135 blood samples were TCR-sequenced: 40 to 45 ophthalmopathy, some 72 hyperthyroidism and approximately 17 hyperthyroidism-to-ophthalmopathy patients. A discovery set of 95 to 100 patients (43 ophthalmopathy, 60 or so stable hyperthyroidism) was enrolled to explore V-J signatures distinguishing ophthalmopathy from hyperthyroidism. The independent validation cohort included 18 to 20 hyperthyroidism patients plus 17 patients who later progressed from hyperthyroidism to ophthalmopathy. T-cell repertoires of thyroid tissue and blood were compared in a handful of hyperthyroidism patients. Following sampling, methimazole starting at 30 mg daily was administered to hyperthyroidism patients, and high-dose intravenous methylprednisolone was administered to ophthalmopathy patients.

V drops 0 bases and J drops 4 bases, leaving 13 bases in between. The CDR3 covers 16 residues, taking in both the cysteine and the phenylalanine. The only DNA kept is the CDR3, 48 bases in frame from the first base. From a lookup of the germline V gene, CDR1 and CDR2 are MGHRA and YSYEKL. A word on this clonotype: There is no known antigen for this receptor. No qualities accompany the bases; no much larger clone lies one base away.

Patients with ophthalmopathy had moderately to severely active disease, with a Clinical Activity Score of 3 or more, a NOSPECS grade of 4 or more, and a disease duration of less than 3 months. Patients with other autoimmune diseases, uncontrolled infections, pregnancy or lactation were excluded from the study. Diagnosis relied on clinical symptoms, serum thyroxine, TRAb, thyroid ultrasound and orbital computed tomography. Ficoll-Paque density gradient centrifugation was used to isolate PBMCs from around 10 ml of fresh peripheral blood. Trizol reagent was used to extract the total RNA, and its quality was then checked on an Agilent 2100 Bioanalyzer. Study-wide conclusions, independent of this receptor: Sample size was not predetermined statistically, and investigators were not blinded to group allocation. In cross-validation, the 13-signature model distinguished ophthalmopathy from stable hyperthyroidism with 87.88% sensitivity and 81.08% specificity, while in the test set the corresponding values were approximately 79% and 70%. In validation, the model predicted ophthalmopathy progression with 55% to 71% sensitivity and roughly 72% specificity; some 13 predicted patients were CT-confirmed with GO in a median of around 6.5 months. Among expanded thyroid clonotypes with frequency above 0.001, most also showed up in blood, which suggests that blood repertoires may reflect the thyroid immune response.

For repertoire sequencing, TCR beta CDR3 regions were amplified from RNA transcripts. The first round was an RT-PCR using HTBI primers with the Qiagen OneStep RT-PCR kit, and this first round was followed by a second-round multiplex PCR, then size selection and purification. The libraries underwent paired-end sequencing with 100 bp reads on an Illumina HiSeq2000. The authors processed their data as follows. SOAPnuke was used to process the reads, throwing out any read that had adapters, had uncalled bases, had a mean Phred below 15, or lacked an exact constant-primer or identifier match. COPE v1.2.5 was used to merge the high-quality paired reads. Each unique nucleotide sequence was defined as a clonotype, and clonotypes were aligned to IMGT TRB V, D and J references with MiTCR v1.1. The analysis was limited to V-J combinations with a frequency above 0.0001, which together covered 99.2% of repertoires. A TCR clonal expansion and chaos score per V-J combination was defined as the ratio of F50 clonal expansion to chaos observed in the TCRdist matrix. Welch's t-statistics and random forest were used to narrow the features down to more than 10 V-J combinations, which were then fed into a naive Bayes classifier. Thyroid-blood repertoire similarity was quantified with the Morisita-Horn index. The public reads were reanalyzed by TCRdb: fastp trimming at Q25, MiXCR alignment, in-frame beta chains only. Under each unique CDR3 protein, matching rows form one entry showing the most common genes and DNA. These V and J calls rely on TCRdb rather than the paper's analysis. The sample has some 250,000 distinct CDR3 sequences on record, about 47% of them singletons. 40% to 55% of the sample belongs to the ten largest clones.

Recombination linked TRBV4-1 to TRBJ1-5; TRBD1 could be the D gene, as 6 bases match. The sequenced sample was peripheral blood. This receptor was taken from an adult man with Graves' ophthalmopathy. This receptor carries the CDR3 CASSQDRGGRNQPQHF. The DNA reads as follows: TGCGCCAGCAGCCAAGATCGTGGGGGCCGGAATCAGCCCCAGCATTTT.